This entry lists 18 T cell receptor beta chains sequenced from one sample in a study of shared clonotypes between healthy human individuals (dated by TCRdb to about 2020). The library was built by means of the immunoSEQ multiplex PCR assay. TCRdb limited this immuneACCESS table to in-frame rearrangements with V and J called. A share of clones is missing; checked studies link under half to unresolved V genes, and the rest is unexplained. The sample table holds roughly 1 million clones, of which about 76% were seen once. Of the sample, roughly 1.4% is held by the ten largest clones. The sequenced sample consisted of memory CD4+ T cells sorted from blood. What this sample's cell subset or site label stands for: CD45RA-negative fraction. These receptors originate from a man between 18 and 35 years old in good health.

A note on this clone: Other DNA sequences in the sample encode the same CDR3. The CDR3 here is CASSLGQETQYF. CDR3 coding DNA: TGCGCCAGCAGCTTGGGACAAGAGACCCAGTACTTC. The chain couples TRBV5-1 to TRBJ2-5; no clear D gene. The CDR3 runs to 12 residues. V shed 0 bases and J shed 2 bases, with 2 bases lying between them. CDR1 and CDR2 from the germline V gene are SGHRS and YFSETQ.

Only a few counts were recorded for this clone. The rearrangement uses TRBV6-4 and TRBJ1-1; 7 bases align to TRBD1. Germline V gene data show CDR1 as MRHNA and CDR2 as SNTAGT. The CDR3 contains 14 residues. Losses at the gene ends were 4 bases for V and 2 bases for J; bases not matched to a gene: 4. The CDR3 sequence is CASSAGGVNTEAFF. In DNA form, the CDR3 reads TGTGCCAGCAGTGCAGGGGGGGTAAACACTGAAGCTTTCTTT.

The rearrangement joins TRBV11-2 to TRBJ2-2; weak D call: TRBD1 (5 bases). Deletions cut 5 bases from V and 1 base from J, with 14 bases between. This CDR3 contains 16 residues. Germline V gene data show CDR1 as SGHAT and CDR2 as FQNNGV. Here the CDR3 DNA reads TGTGCCAGCAGCGACTTCAGGGCTCGGAACACCGGGGAGCTGTTTTTT. Its protein product is CASSDFRARNTGELFF.

The rearrangement joins TRBV19 to TRBJ2-7, with D maybe TRBD2 (6 bases). Between the trimmed V and J ends, which lost 8 bases and 5 bases, there was a span of 22 bases. Germline-derived CDR1 and CDR2 are LNHDA and SQIVND (reference sequence). CDR3 length: 15 residues. The chain's CDR3 is CASSSRGGTWDEQYF. The CDR3 DNA follows: TGTGCCAGTTCAAGTCGGGGCGGGACTTGGGACGAGCAGTACTTC.

A few counts support this clone. This chain links TRBV5-4 with TRBJ1-1; 9 nucleotides agree with TRBD1. Germline CDR1 and CDR2: SGHNT and YYREEE (reference sequence). The CDR3 runs 14 residues. With 4 bases clipped from V and 4 bases from J, the junction kept 5 bases outside the gene matches. The CDR3 loop is CASSRGQGTTEAFF. Written as DNA, the CDR3 is TGTGCCAGCAGCCGCGGACAGGGGACCACTGAAGCTTTCTTT.

The gene calls are TRBV7-2 and TRBJ2-7; D remains ambiguous. The germline CDR1 and CDR2 sequences are SGHTA and FQGNSA. CDR3 size: 14 residues. Trimming took 1 base from V and 6 from J, leaving 13 bases between them. The chain's CDR3 is CASSLDRTPSEQYF. The CDR3 region has the DNA TGTGCCAGCAGCTTAGATCGCACCCCGAGCGAGCAGTACTTC.

The V gene is TRBV4-3, the J gene TRBJ1-2, with a possible D match to TRBD1 (6 bases). Germline loops: CDR1 LGHNA, CDR2 YSLEER. Trimming took off 3 bases at V and 5 bases at J, with 13 bases between the two ends. CDR3 length: 14 residues. CDR3 in amino acids: CASSHHREGYGYTF. The CDR3 DNA sequence: TGCGCCAGCAGCCACCACAGGGAGGGATATGGCTACACCTTC.

This clone was seen only a few times. Other nucleotide sequences from this sample produce the same CDR3. The V gene is TRBV7-2, the J gene TRBJ2-7, with TRBD2 identical over 10 bases. The germline V gene has CDR1 SGHTA and CDR2 FQGNSA. With 1 base clipped from V and 6 bases from J, the junction kept 6 bases outside the gene matches. The CDR3 sequence is 15 residues long. The CDR3 sequence: CASSLVASGSSEQYF. DNA of the CDR3: TGTGCCAGCAGCTTAGTAGCTAGCGGGAGTAGCGAGCAGTACTTC.

The genes are TRBV28 and TRBJ2-7, with D perhaps being TRBD1 or TRBD2 (6 bases each). This CDR3 contains 15 residues. V dropped 8 bases and J dropped 5 bases, with 22 bases sitting between them. Germline V gene data show CDR1 as MDHEN and CDR2 as SYDVKM. Here the CDR3 DNA reads TGTGCCAGCTCCAGCCCGGGGGCAGGGTACAACGAGCAGTACTTC. Its protein is CASSSPGAGYNEQYF.

V and J are TRBV30 and TRBJ2-3; D is possibly TRBD1 (5 bases). This CDR3 region has 13 residues. Germline V CDR1 and CDR2: GTSNPN, SVGIG (reference sequence). V dropped 4 bases and J dropped 6 bases, with 14 bases sitting between them. The CDR3 loop reads CAWKFSGSDTQYF. CDR3 sequence (DNA): TGTGCCTGGAAATTTTCAGGGTCCGATACGCAGTATTTT. The full variable domain, with the rest looked up from reference TRBV30 and TRBJ2-3, is SQTIHQWPATLVQPVGSPLSLECTVEGTSNPNLYWYRQAAGRGLQLLFYSVGIGQISSEVPQNLSASRPQDRQFILSSKKLLLSDSGFYLCAWKFSGSDTQYFGPGTRLTVL.

The chain links TRBV7-8 to TRBJ2-7; TRBD2 matches 10 bases. The CDR3 has 14 amino acids. The germline V gene encodes CDR1 SGHVS and CDR2 FQNEAQ. Trimming at V came to 3 bases and at J to 2 bases, leaving 1 base not matched to a gene. The CDR3 reads CASSFLAGAYEQYF. The CDR3 nucleotides are TGTGCCAGCAGCTTTCTAGCGGGAGCCTACGAGCAGTACTTC.

The genes are TRBV30 and TRBJ2-7; 7 bases align to TRBD2. After removal of 3 bases from V and 0 bases from J, the junction contained 8 bases not matched to a gene. CDR1 is GTSNPN and CDR2 is SVGIG in the germline V gene (reference sequence). The CDR3 sequence is 15 residues long. The CDR3 region has the DNA TGTGCCTGGAGGAAAGGACTAGAGATCTCCTACGAGCAGTACTTC. Its translation: CAWRKGLEISYEQYF.

The genes are TRBV4-1 and TRBJ2-3; D not certain. There are 17 residues in the CDR3. V was shortened by 0 bases and J by 2 bases, with 15 bases between the two germline ends. Germline CDR1 is MGHRA and CDR2 is YSYEKL. CDR3 in amino acids: CASSQDPGGPITDTQYF. The DNA of the CDR3 is TGCGCCAGCAGCCAAGATCCAGGCGGCCCTATCACAGATACGCAGTATTTT.

The rearrangement uses TRBV5-4 and TRBJ1-3, with unresolved D. Germline CDR1 SGHNT, CDR2 YYREEE (reference sequence). The CDR3 totals 14 residues. Trimming left V 4 bases short and J 6 bases short, with 14 bases between. CDR3 nucleotide sequence: TGTGCCAGCAGCGCGCGTAGTAATTTAAACACCATATATTTT. Translation gives CASSARSNLNTIYF.

The J gene is TRBJ1-3, the V gene TRBV10-3, with a possible D match to TRBD1 (6 bases). The length of the CDR3 is 15 residues. CDR1 is ENHRY and CDR2 is SYGVKD in the germline V gene. Trimming removed 0 bases at V and 2 bases at J, with 8 bases between. CDR3 amino acids: CAISESGTPGNTIYF. The CDR3 coding sequence is TGTGCCATCAGTGAGTCCGGGACACCTGGAAACACCATATATTTT.

For this clone: One end of the junction does not line up with germline, which may come from a read error. The chain links TRBV7-2 to TRBJ2-5; maybe TRBD2 (5 bases). The CDR3 runs to 15 residues. The germline V gene has CDR1 SGHTA and CDR2 FQGNSA. The CDR3 is CASSPPGVAQATQYF. DNA of the CDR3: TGTGCCAGCAGCCCACCCGGGGTAGCCCAAGCGACCCAGTACTTC.

The CDR3 nucleotides read TGTGCCAGCAGTTTTCCCACAGGGTTAAGTAGCTACACCTTC. It translates to CASSFPTGLSSYTF. The V and J genes are TRBV28 and TRBJ1-2, with D possibly TRBD1 on 6 matching bases. Germline V gives CDR1 MDHEN, CDR2 SYDVKM. Between the trimmed V and J ends, which lost 3 bases and 9 bases, there was a span of 17 bases. CDR3 length equals 14 residues.

The sample holds one count of this clone. The chain recombines TRBV6-5 with TRBJ1-2; possible D gene TRBD1, 6 bases. CDR3 length: 14 amino acids. Germline CDR1 reads MNHEY; CDR2 reads SVGAGI. Between the trimmed V and J ends, which lost 6 bases and 5 bases, there was a span of 16 bases. The CDR3 nucleotides are TGTGCCAGCAGGCTAGCAGGGAGGGGGTATGGCTACACCTTC. The encoded protein is CASRLAGRGYGYTF.